This TCR beta chain emerged from a study of shared clonotypes between healthy human individuals. V dropped 6 bases and J dropped 8 bases, with 14 bases sitting between them. Germline-derived CDR1 and CDR2 are MDHEN and SYDVKM. This CDR3 comprises 13 residues. Sequenced by immunoSEQ multiplex PCR; TCRdb stores in-frame clones only, minus some. The sample records 2 million to 3 million clones, more than 85% being singletons. The sequence came from a man between 18 and 35 years old in good health. Some clones in this sample may be carry-over from other donors' samples. The V and J genes are TRBV28 and TRBJ1-5, with D tentatively TRBD1 (6 bases). The sample taken for sequencing was naive CD4+ T cells from PBMCs. As for subset: CD45RA+ positively selected. CDR3 region: CASSLPKGEPQHF. Here the CDR3 DNA reads TGTGCCAGCAGCTTGCCGAAGGGGGAGCCCCAGCATTTT.